The clone carrying this T cell receptor beta chain was seen once. Its matching antigen is unknown. The sample originates from a study of T cell responses to AZD1222 COVID-19 vaccine. TCRdb keeps only in-frame clones here, not all; method: immunoSEQ multiplex PCR. The sample has more than 95,000 clones, about 90% seen once; the top ten hold less than 2%. The length of the CDR3 is 14 residues. CDR1 is SGHKS, CDR2 YYEKEE, per germline (reference sequence). Trimming cost V 3 bases and J 3 bases, with 12 bases left between them. Findings and limits, study-wide: Researchers took repertoire samples only after the peak T cell response had come. Reports indicate that nearly half of spike-specific TCRs are directed at unmutated variant regions.

This rearrangement joins TRBV5-5 to TRBJ1-2; perhaps TRBD1 as D (5 bases). The source of this sequence is an adult in good health. The starting material was peripheral blood, obtained on day 0 of AZD1222 vaccination. The CDR3 nucleotides are TGTGCCAGCAGCTCCACGACAGAGTACTATGGCTACACCTTC. It specifies CASSSTTEYYGYTF.